These T cell receptor beta chains were read from a single sample in a study of beta chain features in type 1 diabetes. Clones were read by immunoSEQ multiplex PCR, and TCRdb kept only the in-frame ones, dropping some. The table lists 60,000 to 75,000 clones, about 50% of them singletons. The sequenced sample consisted of central memory CD4+ T cells from blood. These receptor sequences come from a man younger than 40 with type 1 diabetes. Both conserved end residues are part of each CDR3. D genes are given only for firm matches. Clone size is not always given. Where it is, it says once, few, many or a class for expanded clones.

D gene: .; V gene: TRBV30; J gene: TRBJ1-3; clone size: .; CDR3 DNA: TGTGCCTTAAAGCAGGATAAAAGAAACACCATATATTTT; CDR3 protein: CALKQDKRNTIYF
D gene: .; V gene: TRBV11-3; J gene: TRBJ1-1; clone size: .; CDR3 DNA: TGTGCCAGCAGCTTAGACGGAGGGTTGGGCACTGAAGCTTTCTTT; CDR3 protein: CASSLDGGLGTEAFF
D gene: TRBD1; V gene: TRBV6-1; J gene: TRBJ2-7; clone size: .; CDR3 DNA: TGTGCCAGCGGCTTCTATACAGGGGGGAAGTACTTC; CDR3 protein: CASGFYTGGKYF
D gene: .; V gene: TRBV30; J gene: TRBJ2-7; clone size: .; CDR3 DNA: TGTGCCTGGTCCGGAGCCTACGAGCAGTACTTC; CDR3 protein: CAWSGAYEQYF
D gene: .; V gene: TRBV7-8; J gene: TRBJ1-3; clone size: .; CDR3 DNA: TGTGCCAGCAGCGCGGACAGTACTGGAAACACCATATATTTT; CDR3 protein: CASSADSTGNTIYF
D gene: TRBD2; V gene: TRBV30; J gene: TRBJ2-3; clone size: .; CDR3 DNA: TGTGCCTGGAGTAGGAGCCTAGCGGGGGGCACAGATACGCAGTATTTT; CDR3 protein: CAWSRSLAGGTDTQYF
D gene: .; V gene: TRBV5-1; J gene: TRBJ2-7; clone size: few; CDR3 DNA: TGCGCCAGCAGCTTGAGGGGGACCAACGAGCAGTACTTC; CDR3 protein: CASSLRGTNEQYF
D gene: .; V gene: TRBV6-5; J gene: TRBJ1-5; clone size: once; CDR3 DNA: TGTGCCAGCAGTCCAGGGCGTTATCAGCCCCAGCATTTT; CDR3 protein: CASSPGRYQPQHF
D gene: TRBD2; V gene: TRBV11-3; J gene: TRBJ2-7; clone size: .; CDR3 DNA: TGTGCCAGCAGTGTAGCGGGAGGGTCTTACGAGCAGTACTTC; CDR3 protein: CASSVAGGSYEQYF
D gene: .; V gene: TRBV9; J gene: TRBJ1-6; clone size: .; CDR3 DNA: TGTGCCAGCAGCGCGGGCTATAATTCACCCCTCCACTTT; CDR3 protein: CASSAGYNSPLHF
D gene: TRBD1; V gene: TRBV11-2; J gene: TRBJ2-3; clone size: few; CDR3 DNA: TGTGCCAGCAGCCCTCAGGGGACAGGGGGCACTGATACGCAGTATTTT; CDR3 protein: CASSPQGTGGTDTQYF
D gene: .; V gene: TRBV11-2; J gene: TRBJ2-3; clone size: .; CDR3 DNA: TGTGCCAGCAGCTTTAGTGAGCAGTATTTT; CDR3 protein: CASSFSEQYF
D gene: .; V gene: TRBV19; J gene: TRBJ1-1; clone size: .; CDR3 DNA: TGTGCCAGTAGTATTCCAGCCGGGGTAAGGAGGACTGAAGCTTTCTTT; CDR3 protein: CASSIPAGVRRTEAFF
D gene: .; V gene: TRBV13; J gene: TRBJ2-3; clone size: .; CDR3 DNA: TGTGCCAGCAGCTCCCCTATCACAGATACGCAGTATTTT; CDR3 protein: CASSSPITDTQYF
D gene: TRBD2; V gene: TRBV6-6; J gene: TRBJ2-7; clone size: few; CDR3 DNA: TGTGCCAGCAGTTCGACTAGCGGGAGCTCCTACGAGCAGTACTTC; CDR3 protein: CASSSTSGSSYEQYF
D gene: TRBD1; V gene: TRBV29-1; J gene: TRBJ2-4; clone size: many; CDR3 DNA: TGCAGCGTTGCGAAGATATCCCAGGGGGACATTCAGTACTTC; CDR3 protein: CSVAKISQGDIQYF
D gene: TRBD1; V gene: TRBV7-2; J gene: TRBJ1-4; clone size: .; CDR3 DNA: TGTGCCAGCAGCCGGGACAGGGCTAATGAAAAACTGTTTTTT; CDR3 protein: CASSRDRANEKLFF
D gene: TRBD2; V gene: TRBV7-6; J gene: TRBJ2-3; clone size: .; CDR3 DNA: TGTGCCAGCAGCTCCCCCGGGACTAGTCGCACAGATACGCAGTATTTT; CDR3 protein: CASSSPGTSRTDTQYF
D gene: .; V gene: TRBV7-9; J gene: TRBJ1-1; clone size: few; CDR3 DNA: TGTGCCAGCAGCCCCAAGGAGAGGTTGAACACTGAAGCTTTCTTT; CDR3 protein: CASSPKERLNTEAFF
D gene: TRBD2; V gene: TRBV4-2; J gene: TRBJ2-7; clone size: .; CDR3 DNA: TGTGCCAGCAACCCTTCGGGACTAGCTCTCGAGCAGTACTTC; CDR3 protein: CASNPSGLALEQYF
D gene: .; V gene: TRBV10-3; J gene: TRBJ1-2; clone size: .; CDR3 DNA: TGTGCCACCCGGGACGAGGGGGCTAACTATGGCTACACCTTC; CDR3 protein: CATRDEGANYGYTF
D gene: .; V gene: TRBV13; J gene: TRBJ2-2; clone size: .; CDR3 DNA: TGTGCCAGCAGCTTCAGGGACACCGGGGAGCTGTTTTTT; CDR3 protein: CASSFRDTGELFF
D gene: TRBD2; V gene: TRBV7-9; J gene: TRBJ2-7; clone size: .; CDR3 DNA: TGTGCCGCCTCGGGACTAGCGAGTAACTACGAGCAGTACTTC; CDR3 protein: CAASGLASNYEQYF
D gene: TRBD2; V gene: TRBV19; J gene: TRBJ2-2; clone size: .; CDR3 DNA: TGTGCCAGTAGTTCGCCGGGACTAGCGGGTTCGAACACCGGGGAGCTGTTTTTT; CDR3 protein: CASSSPGLAGSNTGELFF
D gene: .; V gene: TRBV29-1; J gene: TRBJ1-1; clone size: .; CDR3 DNA: TGCAGCGTTGAAGAAGGCAGGGCCACTGAAGCTTTCTTT; CDR3 protein: CSVEEGRATEAFF
D gene: TRBD2; V gene: TRBV29-1; J gene: TRBJ2-1; clone size: few; CDR3 DNA: TGCAGCGCAGGGACTAGCGGGGCTAATGAGCAGTTCTTC; CDR3 protein: CSAGTSGANEQFF
D gene: TRBD1; V gene: TRBV5-4; J gene: TRBJ2-3; clone size: .; CDR3 DNA: TGTGCCAGCAGCTTGCTGGCAGGGGGCAACACAGATACGCAGTATTTT; CDR3 protein: CASSLLAGGNTDTQYF
D gene: TRBD1; V gene: TRBV6-6; J gene: TRBJ1-1; clone size: few; CDR3 DNA: TGTGCCAGCAGTGATCCGGGACAGGCATCCACTGAAGCTTTCTTT; CDR3 protein: CASSDPGQASTEAFF
D gene: .; V gene: TRBV4-1; J gene: TRBJ1-1; clone size: .; CDR3 DNA: TGCGCCAGCAGCCCCCCGACAGGGAACACTGAAGCTTTCTTT; CDR3 protein: CASSPPTGNTEAFF
D gene: TRBD2; V gene: TRBV9; J gene: TRBJ2-1; clone size: .; CDR3 DNA: TGTGCCAGCAGCGTGACTCCGGGACTAGCGGGGAATGAGCAGTTCTTC; CDR3 protein: CASSVTPGLAGNEQFF
D gene: .; V gene: TRBV19; J gene: TRBJ1-2; clone size: .; CDR3 DNA: TGTGCCAGTAGTGATGGGGGCGGTTATAACTATGGCTACACCTTC; CDR3 protein: CASSDGGGYNYGYTF
D gene: TRBD2; V gene: TRBV7-8; J gene: TRBJ2-5; clone size: .; CDR3 DNA: TGTGCCAGCAGCTTAGAGAGCGGGGGGCCCGGGGAGACCCAGTACTTC; CDR3 protein: CASSLESGGPGETQYF
D gene: TRBD2; V gene: TRBV11-2; J gene: TRBJ2-1; clone size: few; CDR3 DNA: TGTGCCAGCAGCCCCGCGGAAGCGGGGGGGAGGAATGAGCAGTTCTTC; CDR3 protein: CASSPAEAGGRNEQFF
D gene: .; V gene: TRBV6-5; J gene: TRBJ2-5; clone size: .; CDR3 DNA: TGTGCCAGCACCGCGTCAGAGACCCAGTACTTC; CDR3 protein: CASTASETQYF
D gene: TRBD1; V gene: TRBV6-1; J gene: TRBJ1-2; clone size: few; CDR3 DNA: TGTGCCAGCAGTGAGTCGACAGGGGGAAACTATGGCTACACCTTC; CDR3 protein: CASSESTGGNYGYTF
D gene: .; V gene: TRBV10-2; J gene: TRBJ1-4; clone size: .; CDR3 DNA: TGCGCCAGCAGTCCCTCGACAGAGAATGAAAAACTGTTTTTT; CDR3 protein: CASSPSTENEKLFF
D gene: TRBD1; V gene: TRBV7-9; J gene: TRBJ2-7; clone size: .; CDR3 DNA: TGTGCCAGCAGCTCCAGAGGGACAGGGGAAAAGCAGTACTTC; CDR3 protein: CASSSRGTGEKQYF
D gene: .; V gene: TRBV11-2; J gene: TRBJ2-7; clone size: few; CDR3 DNA: TGTGCCAGCAGCTTTTCCCTCGGGAACGAGCAGTACTTC; CDR3 protein: CASSFSLGNEQYF
D gene: TRBD1; V gene: TRBV27; J gene: TRBJ1-2; clone size: .; CDR3 DNA: TGTGCCAGCACCGGGGGACAGGGTGGTGGCTACACCTTC; CDR3 protein: CASTGGQGGGYTF
D gene: .; V gene: TRBV2; J gene: TRBJ2-1; clone size: .; CDR3 DNA: TGTGCCAGCAAACAGGGTATCGTTATCGATGAGCAGTTCTTC; CDR3 protein: CASKQGIVIDEQFF
D gene: TRBD1; V gene: TRBV4-3; J gene: TRBJ2-1; clone size: few; CDR3 DNA: TGCGCCAGCAGCCAAGGGGACAGGGGGTGGGGCAATGAGCAGTTCTTC; CDR3 protein: CASSQGDRGWGNEQFF